One sample yielded the 17 T cell receptor beta chains listed below, sequenced in a study of T cell repertoires in cytomegalovirus infection. TCRdb reanalysed the reads using MiXCR and keeps one entry per CDR3 protein. Of around 450,000 distinct CDR3 sequences listed, 25% to 40% are singletons. The specimen sequenced was PBMCs. The source of these receptors is a human donor in good health (CMV status not recorded). Some clones in this sample may be carry-over from other donors' samples.

The chain combines TRBV25-1 with TRBJ2-1; TRBD1 aligns across 7 bases. CDR1 and CDR2 (germline): MGHDK, SYGVNS. This CDR3 is 16 amino acids long. J gave up 4 bases and V 2 bases, and 8 bases lay outside the gene matches. CDR3 in amino acids: CASSENRGVSYNEQFF. The CDR3 nucleotides are TGTGCCAGCAGTGAAAACAGGGGAGTTAGTTACAATGAGCAGTTCTTC.

This clonotype was observed a single time. A junction end diverges from the germline sequence, so it may reflect a read error. The CDR3 sequence is CARSLNRGYDQYF. The CDR3 coding sequence is TGTGCAAGAAGTTTAAACAGGGGCTACGATCAGTACTTC. The chain recombines TRBV27 with TRBJ2-7; 7 bases are a match to TRBD1. This CDR3 contains 13 residues. The germline gives CDR1 MNHEY, CDR2 SMNVEV (reference sequence).

To note about this clonotype: At one end the junction does not follow the germline gene, possibly because of a read error. This chain connects TRBV6-6 to TRBJ2-7; a weak D match, TRBD1 (5 bases). Per the germline V gene, CDR1 is MNHNY and CDR2 is SVGAGI (reference sequence). This CDR3 has 16 amino acids. In nucleotides, the CDR3 is TGTGCAAGCAGTGACGCTCGACAGAGCACAACCTACGAGACGTGCTTC. As protein: CASSDARQSTTYETCF.

V usage is TRBV7-9 and J usage is TRBJ2-1; 11 nucleotides align to TRBD2. J was trimmed by 4 bases and V by 6 bases; bases with no gene match: 8. The CDR3 totals 16 residues. CDR1 SEHNR and CDR2 FQNEAQ come from the germline V gene (reference sequence). The DNA of the CDR3 is TGTGCCAGCAGAGCCAGGGGGACTAGCGGTTACAATGAGCAGTTCTTC. It specifies CASRARGTSGYNEQFF. The whole variable domain, filled in from reference TRBV7-9 and TRBJ2-1, reads DTGVSQNPRHKITKRGQNVTFRCDPISEHNRLYWYRQTLGQGPEFLTYFQNEAQLEKSRLLSDRFSAERPKGSFSTLEIQRTEQGDSAMYLCASRARGTSGYNEQFFGPGTRLTVL.

This clonotype was found a few times. This chain links TRBV7-2 with TRBJ1-2; D gene uncertain. The V gene lost 5 bases and the J gene lost 1 base, with 8 bases spanning the gap. The CDR3 is 13 amino acids. Looked up from germline, CDR1 is SGHTA and CDR2 is FQGNSA. CDR3 residues: CASSRQYNYGYTF. The DNA of the CDR3 is TGTGCCAGCAGCCGTCAATATAACTATGGCTACACCTTC.

The rearrangement uses TRBV27 and TRBJ1-3; D uncertain. CDR1 MNHEY and CDR2 SMNVEV come from the germline V gene (reference sequence). V was clipped by 7 bases and J by 5 bases, with 15 bases between them. The CDR3 has 14 amino acids. CDR3 loop: CASKVEAQRNTIYF. The CDR3 DNA is TGTGCCAGCAAGGTGGAGGCGCAGCGAAACACCATATATTTT.

This chain uses TRBV6-2 or TRBV6-3 with TRBJ1-2, with 8 nucleotides matching TRBD1. Germline CDR1 is MNHEY and CDR2 is SVGEGT. Trimming took 0 bases from V and 3 from J; bases not matched to a gene: 6. The CDR3 totals 16 residues. The CDR3 sequence is CASSYSTDREDYGYTF. As DNA, the CDR3 is TGTGCCAGCAGTTACTCGACGGACAGGGAGGACTATGGCTACACCTTC.

CDR3 sequence (DNA): TGCGCCAGCAGCAGAACGACTAGCCGTGATGAGCAGTTCTTC. Amino acid sequence: CASSRTTSRDEQFF. J is TRBJ2-1 and V is TRBV5-1, with 7 positions matching TRBD2. Trimming cost V 4 bases and J 8 bases; bases outside gene matches: 9. CDR1 SGHRS and CDR2 YFSETQ come from the germline V gene. CDR3 length: 14 residues. Together with reference TRBV5-1 and TRBJ2-1, the CDR3 gives the full variable domain: KAGVTQTPRYLIKTRGQQVTLSCSPISGHRSVSWYQQTPGQGLQFLFEYFSETQRNKGNFPGRFSGRQFSNSRSEMNVSTLELGDSALYLCASSRTTSRDEQFFGPGTRLTVL.

V and J are TRBV6-5 and TRBJ2-2, with TRBD2 identical over 15 bases. The CDR3 consists of 21 residues. CDR1 and CDR2 from the germline V gene are MNHEY and SVGAGI. Losses at the gene ends were 0 bases for V and 6 bases for J; bases not matched to a gene: 14. This chain's CDR3 is CASSYSGTSGGPSVPPGELFF. The CDR3 nucleotides are TGTGCCAGCAGTTACTCGGGGACTAGCGGGGGGCCGTCGGTTCCCCCCGGGGAGCTGTTTTTT.

This clonotype was recorded many times. The chain joins TRBV12-3 or TRBV12-4 to TRBJ2-2; unclear D gene. This CDR3 comprises 12 residues. With 6 bases removed from V and 4 bases from J, the gap between germline ends came to 6 bases. CDR3 DNA: TGTGCCAGCAGCTTCGGCACCGGGGAGCTGTTTTTT. Amino acids: CASSFGTGELFF.

This clonotype was seen more than once but under ten times. This chain joins TRBV7-8 and TRBJ1-4; possibly TRBD1 for D (5 bases). Trimming cost V 3 bases and J 8 bases, with 19 bases left between them. This CDR3 is 16 amino acids long. CDR1 is SGHVS and CDR2 is FQNEAQ in the germline V gene. CDR3 coding DNA: TGTGCCAGCAGCTTGGACCCGGGACGGCAGGAGGAAAAACTGTTTTTT. Translation: CASSLDPGRQEEKLFF. Full variable domain (outside the CDR3, taken from reference TRBV7-8 and TRBJ1-4): GAGVSQSPRYKVAKRGQDVALRCDPISGHVSLFWYQQALGQGPEFLTYFQNEAQLDKSGLPSDRFFAERPEGSVSTLKIQRTQQEDSAVYLCASSLDPGRQEEKLFFGSGTQLSVL.

Comment on this clonotype: A much larger clone lies a single base off, so this may be a read error. The chain combines TRBV5-6 with TRBJ2-2; D call uncertain. This CDR3 is built from 12 residues. In germline, CDR1 is SGHDT, CDR2 YYEEEE. The CDR3 DNA sequence: TGTACCAGCAGCCTTGACACCGGGGAGCTGTTTTTT. It is translated as CTSSLDTGELFF.

This clonotype was counted between two and nine times. The V call is TRBV7-9, the J call TRBJ2-1; 9 bases map to TRBD2. The CDR3 is 16 amino acids. In germline, CDR1 is SEHNR, CDR2 FQNEAQ (reference sequence). The ends lost 1 base at V and 5 bases at J; junction bases unmatched: 6. CDR3 nucleotide sequence: TGTGCCAGCAGCTTAGTATCTAGCGGGACCCACAATGAGCAGTTCTTC. Its protein is CASSLVSSGTHNEQFF.

This clonotype was seen many times. This rearrangement joins TRBV7-2 to TRBJ2-2, with unresolved D. Germline V gives CDR1 SGHTA, CDR2 FQGNSA. V gave up 1 base and J gave up 1 base, with 4 bases separating them. This CDR3 region has 14 residues. The DNA of the CDR3 is TGTGCCAGCAGCTTAGAGGGGAACACCGGGGAGCTGTTTTTT. Translated, it gives CASSLEGNTGELFF.

In the case of this clonotype: A much larger clone differs from this one at a single base, so this may be a read error. Because the CDR3 is missing its conserved closing phenylalanine or tryptophan, this is likely a read error. CDR3 nucleotide sequence: TGTGCCAGCAGTCGGACAGCAACTTCGAACACCGGGGAGCTGTTTTTG. It specifies CASSRTATSNTGELFL. The chain recombines TRBV12-3 or TRBV12-4 with TRBJ2-2, with D maybe TRBD1 (6 bases). V lost 5 bases, J lost 0 bases, and 13 bases lay in between. CDR3 size: 16 residues.

This clonotype was found many times. The gene calls are TRBV4-1 and TRBJ2-1; 7 bases map to TRBD1. J lost 2 bases, V lost 4 bases, and 5 bases had no gene match. CDR3 length: 15 residues. Looked up from germline, CDR1 is MGHRA and CDR2 is YSYEKL. The CDR3 bases are TGCGCCAGCAGCCCGTCCGGGACAGCCTACAATGAGCAGTTCTTC. As protein: CASSPSGTAYNEQFF.

The chain carries TRBV19 and TRBJ1-5; tentatively, D is TRBD1 (6 bases). CDR1 and CDR2 from the germline V gene are LNHDA and SQIVND (reference sequence). CDR3 length equals 15 residues. V shed 6 bases and J shed 1 base, with 13 bases lying between them. The CDR3 reads CASSILQGSNQPQHF. The CDR3, as DNA: TGTGCCAGTAGCATACTTCAGGGGAGCAATCAGCCCCAGCATTTT.